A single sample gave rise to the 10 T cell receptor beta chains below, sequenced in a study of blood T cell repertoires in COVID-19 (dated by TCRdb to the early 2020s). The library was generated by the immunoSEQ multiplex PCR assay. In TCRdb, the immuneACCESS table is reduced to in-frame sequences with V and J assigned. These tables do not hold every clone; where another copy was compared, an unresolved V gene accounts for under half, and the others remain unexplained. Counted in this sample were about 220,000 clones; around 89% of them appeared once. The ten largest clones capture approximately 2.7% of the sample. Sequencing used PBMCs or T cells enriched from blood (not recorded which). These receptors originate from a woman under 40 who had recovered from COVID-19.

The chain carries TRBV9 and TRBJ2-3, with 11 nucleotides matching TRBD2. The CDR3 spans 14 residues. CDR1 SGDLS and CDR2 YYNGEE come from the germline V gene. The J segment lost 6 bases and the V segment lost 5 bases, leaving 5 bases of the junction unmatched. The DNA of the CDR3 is TGTGCCAGCAGTACTAGCGGGGGACTTGATACGCAGTATTTT. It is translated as CASSTSGGLDTQYF.

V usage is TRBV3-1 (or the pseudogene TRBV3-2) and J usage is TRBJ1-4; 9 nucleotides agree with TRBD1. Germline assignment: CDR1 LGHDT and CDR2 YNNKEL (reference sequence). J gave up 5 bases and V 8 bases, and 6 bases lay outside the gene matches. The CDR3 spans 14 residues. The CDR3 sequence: CASGKGTGNEKLFF. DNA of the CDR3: TGTGCCAGCGGTAAAGGGACAGGGAATGAAAAACTGTTTTTT.

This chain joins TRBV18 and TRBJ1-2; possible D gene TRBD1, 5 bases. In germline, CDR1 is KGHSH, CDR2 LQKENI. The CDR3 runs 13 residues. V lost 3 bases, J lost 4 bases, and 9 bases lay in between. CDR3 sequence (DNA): TGTGCCAGCTCACCGGGGGGTCTCTATGGCTACACCTTC. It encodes CASSPGGLYGYTF.

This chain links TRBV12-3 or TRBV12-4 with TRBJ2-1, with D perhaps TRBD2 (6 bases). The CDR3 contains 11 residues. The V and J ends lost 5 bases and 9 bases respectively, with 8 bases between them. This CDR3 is CASSISGEQFF. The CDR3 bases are TGTGCCAGCAGTATTAGCGGTGAGCAGTTCTTC.

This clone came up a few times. CDR3 nucleotides: TGTGCCAGCGAGGCGGGGGGACGCGAGCAGTACTTC. Translation: CASEAGGREQYF. The chain uses TRBV6-5 and TRBJ2-7, with TRBD2 identical over 8 bases. The germline V gene has CDR1 MNHEY and CDR2 SVGAGI. Trimming removed 8 bases from V and 6 bases from J; junction bases left unmatched: 6. CDR3 length: 12 residues.

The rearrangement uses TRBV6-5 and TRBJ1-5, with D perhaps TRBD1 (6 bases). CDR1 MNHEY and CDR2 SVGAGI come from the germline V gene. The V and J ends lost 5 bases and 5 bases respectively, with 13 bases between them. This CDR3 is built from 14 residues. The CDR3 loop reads CASSKQRTDQPQHF. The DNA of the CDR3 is TGTGCCAGCAGTAAACAACGGACAGATCAGCCCCAGCATTTT.

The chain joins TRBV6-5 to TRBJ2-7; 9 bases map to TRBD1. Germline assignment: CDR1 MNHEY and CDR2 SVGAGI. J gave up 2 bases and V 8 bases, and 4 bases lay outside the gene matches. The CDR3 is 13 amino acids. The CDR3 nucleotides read TGTGCCAGCGGCCGGGACAGGGCCTACGAGCAGTACTTC. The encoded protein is CASGRDRAYEQYF.

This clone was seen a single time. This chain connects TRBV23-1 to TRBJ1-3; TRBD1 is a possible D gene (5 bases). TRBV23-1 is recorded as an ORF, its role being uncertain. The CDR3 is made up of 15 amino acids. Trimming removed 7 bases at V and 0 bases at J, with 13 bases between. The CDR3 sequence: CASTATGSSGNTIYF. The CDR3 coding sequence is TGCGCCAGCACCGCTACAGGTTCCTCTGGAAACACCATATATTTT.

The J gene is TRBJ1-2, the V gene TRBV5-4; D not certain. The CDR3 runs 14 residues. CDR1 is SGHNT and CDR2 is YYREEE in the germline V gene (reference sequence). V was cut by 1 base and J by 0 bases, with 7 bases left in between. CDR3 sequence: CASSLREANYGYTF. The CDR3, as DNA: TGTGCCAGCAGCTTGAGAGAGGCTAACTATGGCTACACCTTC.

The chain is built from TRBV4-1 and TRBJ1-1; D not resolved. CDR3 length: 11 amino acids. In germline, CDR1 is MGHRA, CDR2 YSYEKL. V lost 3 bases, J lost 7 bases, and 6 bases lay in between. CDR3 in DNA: TGCGCCAGCAGCCATGGCGGTGAAGCTTTCTTT. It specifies CASSHGGEAFF.